This TCR beta chain was sequenced for a study of cytomegalovirus exposure and HLA in healthy donors. Findings and limits, study-wide: Confirmation in vitro established that a few CMV-associated chains were specific for CMV antigens.

Germline V gene data show CDR1 as SQVTM and CDR2 as ANQGSEA. V lost 0 bases and J lost 7; bases outside the gene matches: 3. The CDR3 contains 13 residues. Healthy bone marrow donors supplied every sample. About this clone itself: Its antigen remains unidentified.

A multiplex PCR was run with 60 Vbeta primers and 13 Jbeta primers. Original processing methods: Later, an analysis found roughly 80 million unique TCR beta chains, and some 10 million of these were shared. The repertoire was sequenced with immunoSEQ multiplex PCR; TCRdb's copy has only in-frame clones and lacks some. From that table come the V and J calls and clone size; the DNA was used to work out D and trimming. The repertoire holds some 71,000 clones, with more than 75% as singletons. The sample was PBMCs. The chain joins TRBV29-1 to TRBJ1-2; TRBD1 aligns across 9 bases. This sequence originates from a man aged 18 to 29 in good health and CMV-seronegative. The CDR3 sequence: CSVEDRTGVGYTF. CDR3 nucleotides: TGCAGCGTTGAAGACCGGACAGGGGTTGGCTACACCTTC.